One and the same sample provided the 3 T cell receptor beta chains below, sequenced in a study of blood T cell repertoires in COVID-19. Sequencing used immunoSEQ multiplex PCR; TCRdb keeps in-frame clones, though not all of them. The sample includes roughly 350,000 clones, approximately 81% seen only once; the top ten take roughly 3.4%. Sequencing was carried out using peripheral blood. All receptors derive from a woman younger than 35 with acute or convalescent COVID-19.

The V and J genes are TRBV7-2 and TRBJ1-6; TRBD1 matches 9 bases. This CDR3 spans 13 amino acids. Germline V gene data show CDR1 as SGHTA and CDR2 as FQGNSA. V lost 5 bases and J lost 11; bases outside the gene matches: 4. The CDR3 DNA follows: TGTGCCAGCAGCATTGACAGGGGGACACCCCTCCACTTT. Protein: CASSIDRGTPLHF.

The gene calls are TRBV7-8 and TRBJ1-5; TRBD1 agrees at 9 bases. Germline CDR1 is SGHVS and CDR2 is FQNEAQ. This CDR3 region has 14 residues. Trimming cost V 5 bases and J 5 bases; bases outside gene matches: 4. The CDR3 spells CASSPRDRDQPQHF. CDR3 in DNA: TGTGCCAGCAGCCCCCGGGACAGGGATCAGCCCCAGCATTTT.

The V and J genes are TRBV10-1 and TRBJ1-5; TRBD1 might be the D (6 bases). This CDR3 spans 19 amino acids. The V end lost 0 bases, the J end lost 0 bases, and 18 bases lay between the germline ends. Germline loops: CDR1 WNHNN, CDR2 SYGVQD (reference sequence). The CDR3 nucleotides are TGCGCCAGCAGTGAGTCTCTACGAGACAGGCCTTATAGCAATCAGCCCCAGCATTTT. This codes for CASSESLRDRPYSNQPQHF.